The table lists the clone carrying this T cell receptor beta chain with many counts. Its target is unknown. TCRdb reprocessed the RT-PCR reads via MiXCR and lists one record per CDR3 protein. The sample has some 480,000 distinct CDR3 sequences, approximately 10% seen once; the top ten hold more than 10%. This record comes from a study of response to subunit inactivated influenza vaccine. General study findings and limits: It was suggested by the authors that few new T cells are recruited by each seasonal influenza vaccination.

CDR3 length: 13 amino acids. Germline lookup yields CDR1 LGHNA and CDR2 YNFKEQ. V was shortened by 1 base and J by 14 bases, with 15 bases between the two germline ends. The sequence derives from a man between 45 and 60 years old who received an inactivated influenza vaccine. The starting material was PBMCs from blood, obtained roughly 46 days after vaccination. The gene calls are TRBV4-2 and TRBJ2-4; weak D call: TRBD2 (5 bases). The chain's CDR3 is CASSQGPEGGEYF. CDR3 coding DNA: TGTGCCAGCAGCCAAGGTCCCGAGGGTGGGGAGTACTTC.